Listed here are 17 T cell receptor beta chains from one sample, sequenced in a study of naive and memory T cell subsets. Blood and skin TCR RNA was reverse transcribed with alpha and beta constant primers. TCRdb processed the UMI-ligation and nested PCR reads anew with MiXCR; each CDR3 protein has one entry. The table has 15,000 to 20,000 distinct CDR3 sequences, nearly 9.5% seen once. Treatment: skin biopsy from PPD injection site in Mantoux-positive individual. Unsorted total RNA, about 1 to 1000 ng, was DNase treated before reverse transcription. Specimen: skin, collected from a tuberculin skin test site. These receptors were collected from an adult in good health.

Sample share makes this clonotype medium-sized. DNA of the CDR3: TGCAGTGCTAAATTCGGGACAGGGGGGCAGTTCTTC. It codes for CSAKFGTGGQFF. The J gene is TRBJ2-1, the V gene TRBV20-1, with 11 bases aligning to TRBD1. With V trimmed by 4 bases and J by 12 bases, 5 bases remained unmatched. This CDR3 has 12 residues. Per germline, CDR1 DFQATT and CDR2 SNEGSKA (reference sequence).

This clonotype occurred many times. V usage is TRBV10-2 and J usage is TRBJ2-2; D is unclear. Germline lookup yields CDR1 WSHSY and CDR2 SAAADI. The CDR3 length is 17 residues. The germline V and J ends were trimmed by 2 bases and 1 base, with 14 bases remaining between them. The CDR3 sequence: CASSETVPSLNTGELFF. The CDR3 DNA is TGCGCCAGCAGTGAGACCGTGCCTTCACTGAACACCGGGGAGCTGTTTTTT.

This clonotype was recorded at least ten times. The chain couples TRBV29-1 to TRBJ2-5, with 8 nucleotides matching TRBD2. The trim removed 4 bases at V and 4 bases at J, leaving 8 bases unmatched. Looked up from germline, CDR1 is SQVTM and CDR2 is ANQGSEA. The CDR3 extends over 14 amino acids. The chain's CDR3 is CSVVGGRTLETQYF. The CDR3 bases are TGCAGCGTTGTTGGCGGGAGGACCTTAGAGACCCAGTACTTC.

The chain uses TRBV19 and TRBJ2-6; D is undetermined. V was shortened by 6 bases and J by 0 bases, with 6 bases between the two germline ends. The CDR3 covers 14 residues. Germline V gene data show CDR1 as LNHDA and CDR2 as SQIVND (reference sequence). The CDR3 is CASSGNSGANVLTF. CDR3 nucleotide sequence: TGTGCCAGTAGCGGAAACTCTGGGGCCAACGTCCTGACTTTC.

This clonotype was seen only a few times. The chain couples TRBV12-3 or TRBV12-4 to TRBJ2-3; 7 bases line up with TRBD1. J gave up 1 base and V 10 bases, and 8 bases lay outside the gene matches. This CDR3 has 14 residues. The CDR3 here is CAIDRVGGTDTQYF. In nucleotides, the CDR3 is TGTGCCATCGACAGGGTGGGGGGCACAGATACGCAGTATTTT.

The gene calls are TRBV6-2 or TRBV6-3 and TRBJ2-7; possible D gene TRBD1, 6 bases. This CDR3 spans 13 amino acids. Germline CDR1 reads MNHEY; CDR2 reads SVGEGT. Trimming shortened V by 6 bases and J by 0 bases, and 9 bases separated the two germline ends. The CDR3 DNA reads TGTGCCAGCAGCCGGGACACCTCCTACGAGCAGTACTTC. Amino acids: CASSRDTSYEQYF.

V gene TRBV20-1 combines with J gene TRBJ2-7, with D maybe TRBD1 (6 bases). Germline V lookup: CDR1 DFQATT, CDR2 SNEGSKA (reference sequence). V lost 6 bases and J 5 bases, leaving 20 bases between the germline ends. This CDR3 is 14 amino acids long. CDR3 sequence (DNA): TGCAGTGCCCAGTTACACCGGACAGAGAACGAGCAGTACTTC. It specifies CSAQLHRTENEQYF.

The chain joins TRBV5-1 to TRBJ2-5, with a possible D match to TRBD1 (6 bases). The germline V gene encodes CDR1 SGHRS and CDR2 YFSETQ. There are 15 residues in the CDR3. V gave up 0 bases and J gave up 4 bases, with 13 bases separating them. The CDR3 DNA reads TGCGCCAGCAGCTTGGAAGGACAGCGTTCAGAGACCCAGTACTTC. It translates to CASSLEGQRSETQYF.

In its sample, this clonotype was seen a few times. The chain employs TRBV2 and TRBJ1-6; the D is unclear. V lost 3 bases and J lost 10, with 16 bases in between. The germline V gene has CDR1 SNHLY and CDR2 FYNNEI. The CDR3 loop spans 15 amino acids. DNA for the CDR3: TGTGCCAGCAGTGACTACTCCGGGGAAGGCTCACCCCTCCACTTT. It specifies CASSDYSGEGSPLHF. The variable domain in full, with the rest retrieved from reference TRBV2 and TRBJ1-6, is EPEVTQTPSHQVTQMGQEVILRCVPISNHLYFYWYRQILGQKVEFLVSFYNNEISEKSEIFDDQFSVERPDGSNFTLKIRSTKLEDSAMYFCASSDYSGEGSPLHFGNGTRLTVT.

The chain combines TRBV27 with TRBJ1-1; D gene unclear. CDR1 and CDR2 (germline): MNHEY, SMNVEV (reference sequence). The V end was cut by 8 bases, the J end by 6 bases, with 13 bases between. The CDR3 has 12 amino acids. Written as DNA, the CDR3 is TGTGCCAGCGGGATTTTTGGGGCTGAAGCTTTCTTT. This codes for CASGIFGAEAFF.

By proportion, this clonotype is medium-sized (0.01 to 0.1%). The V gene is TRBV7-6, the J gene TRBJ1-4; no clear D gene. V was trimmed by 1 base and J by 4 bases, leaving 7 bases between them. CDR1 is SGHVS and CDR2 is FNYEAQ in the germline V gene. The CDR3 runs 14 residues. The CDR3 DNA reads TGTGCCAGCAGCTTAGAAGCAGATAATGAAAAACTGTTTTTT. Protein sequence: CASSLEADNEKLFF.

This clonotype was observed many times. This chain connects TRBV28 to TRBJ1-5; 7 positions match TRBD1. Germline CDR1 is MDHEN and CDR2 is SYDVKM. The CDR3 is 15 amino acids. V dropped 5 bases and J dropped 3; count of bases not matched to a gene: 7. Written as DNA, the CDR3 is TGTGCCAGCAGTCCAGGGGGGGCCTTCAATCAGCCCCAGCATTTT. Protein: CASSPGGAFNQPQHF.

This clonotype is classed as medium-sized. This chain joins TRBV18 and TRBJ2-3; 7 nucleotides line up with TRBD1. Germline loops: CDR1 KGHSH, CDR2 LQKENI. This CDR3 comprises 14 residues. Unmatched junction bases numbered 4, after V lost 3 bases and J lost 4 bases. CDR3 nucleotide sequence: TGTGCCAGCTCACCCAGGGGGATGGCAGATACGCAGTATTTT. It specifies CASSPRGMADTQYF.

This clonotype showed up many times. The chain links TRBV20-1 to TRBJ1-5; D perhaps matches TRBD1 (5 bases). CDR1 and CDR2 (germline): DFQATT, SNEGSKA (reference sequence). CDR3 length: 15 amino acids. Trimming cost V 0 bases and J 6 bases, with 15 bases left between them. The CDR3 sequence is CSARDRRGGGQPQHF. For the CDR3, the DNA is TGCAGTGCTAGAGATCGGCGGGGGGGTGGTCAGCCCCAGCATTTT.

This clonotype came up a few times. The junction and the germline gene differ at one end; a read error may be behind it. V gene TRBV10-3 combines with J gene TRBJ1-2; possible D gene TRBD1, 5 bases. The CDR3 covers 13 residues. Germline V gene data show CDR1 as ENHRY and CDR2 as SYGVKD. The CDR3 loop reads CAISEAAGHGDTF. DNA of the CDR3: TGTGCCATCAGTGAGGCGGCCGGACATGGCGACACCTTC.

This sequence joins TRBV11-2 and TRBJ1-1; 9 nucleotides align to TRBD1. The CDR3 runs 15 residues. The germline V gene encodes CDR1 SGHAT and CDR2 FQNNGV. V dropped 8 bases and J dropped 4; count of bases not matched to a gene: 11. The CDR3 bases are TGTGCCAGCGGAGCTAACAGGGGGCTGAGCACTGAAGCTTTCTTT. This translates into CASGANRGLSTEAFF.

The chain is built from TRBV6-5 and TRBJ1-3, with D maybe TRBD1 (5 bases). Germline CDR1 is MNHEY and CDR2 is SVGAGI. The CDR3 covers 15 residues. Trimming removed 0 bases from V and 0 bases from J, with 6 bases in between. CDR3 in amino acids: CASSYSTASGNTIYF. In nucleotides, the CDR3 is TGTGCCAGCAGTTACTCGACAGCCTCTGGAAACACCATATATTTT.